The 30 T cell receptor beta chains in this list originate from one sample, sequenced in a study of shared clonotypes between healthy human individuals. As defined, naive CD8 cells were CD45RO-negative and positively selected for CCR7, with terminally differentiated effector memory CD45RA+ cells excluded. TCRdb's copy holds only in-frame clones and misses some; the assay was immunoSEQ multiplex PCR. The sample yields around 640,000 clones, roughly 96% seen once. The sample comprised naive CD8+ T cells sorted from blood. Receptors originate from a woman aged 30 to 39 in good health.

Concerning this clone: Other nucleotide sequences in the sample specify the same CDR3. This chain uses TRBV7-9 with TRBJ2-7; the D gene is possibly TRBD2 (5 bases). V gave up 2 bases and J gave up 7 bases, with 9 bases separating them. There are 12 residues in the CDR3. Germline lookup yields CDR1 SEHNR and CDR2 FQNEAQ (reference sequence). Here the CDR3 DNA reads TGTGCCAGCAGCTTAACGGGGAATGAGCAGTACTTC. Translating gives CASSLTGNEQYF.

The CDR3 DNA is TGTGCCAGCAGCGTAGCTAGTAGGTCCTACGAGCAGTACTTC. It codes for CASSVASRSYEQYF. The V call is TRBV9, the J call TRBJ2-7; D is ambiguous. CDR1 is SGDLS, CDR2 YYNGEE, per germline. The CDR3 extends over 14 amino acids. Trimming removed 0 bases from V and 1 base from J, with 8 bases in between.

CDR3 residues: CASTDRGSYTF. CDR3 in DNA: TGTGCCAGCACCGACAGGGGATCCTACACCTTC. V and J are TRBV5-4 and TRBJ1-2; 8 bases map to TRBD1. The ends lost 6 bases at V and 10 bases at J; junction bases unmatched: 5. Germline CDR1 SGHNT, CDR2 YYREEE (reference sequence). The CDR3 spans 11 residues.

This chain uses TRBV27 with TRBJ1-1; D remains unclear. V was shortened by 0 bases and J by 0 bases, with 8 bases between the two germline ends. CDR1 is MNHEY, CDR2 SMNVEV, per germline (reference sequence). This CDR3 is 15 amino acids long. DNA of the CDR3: TGTGCCAGCAGTTTATCGGCAGCTATGAACACTGAAGCTTTCTTT. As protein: CASSLSAAMNTEAFF.

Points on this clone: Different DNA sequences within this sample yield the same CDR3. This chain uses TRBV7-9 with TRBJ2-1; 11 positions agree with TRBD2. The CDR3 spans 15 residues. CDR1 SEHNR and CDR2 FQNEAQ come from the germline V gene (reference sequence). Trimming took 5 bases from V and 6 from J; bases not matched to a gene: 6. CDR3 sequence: CASSPRTSGPNEQFF. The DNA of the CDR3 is TGTGCCAGCAGCCCGAGGACTAGCGGGCCCAATGAGCAGTTCTTC.

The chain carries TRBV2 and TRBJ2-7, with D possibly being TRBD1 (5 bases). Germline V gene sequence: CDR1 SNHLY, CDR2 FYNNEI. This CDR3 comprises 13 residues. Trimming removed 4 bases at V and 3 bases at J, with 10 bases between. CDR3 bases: TGTGCCAGCAGTGGCATCGACAGCTACGAGCAGTACTTC. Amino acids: CASSGIDSYEQYF. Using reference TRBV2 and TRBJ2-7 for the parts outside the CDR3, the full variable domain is EPEVTQTPSHQVTQMGQEVILRCVPISNHLYFYWYRQILGQKVEFLVSFYNNEISEKSEIFDDQFSVERPDGSNFTLKIRSTKLEDSAMYFCASSGIDSYEQYFGPGTRLTVT.

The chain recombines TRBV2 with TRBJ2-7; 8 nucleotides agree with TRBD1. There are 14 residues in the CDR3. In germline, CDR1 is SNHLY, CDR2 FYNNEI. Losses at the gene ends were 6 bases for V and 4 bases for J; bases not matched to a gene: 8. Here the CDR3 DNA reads TGTGCCAGCAGAGAGCCTTACAGGGGGTACGAGCAGTACTTC. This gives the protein CASREPYRGYEQYF.

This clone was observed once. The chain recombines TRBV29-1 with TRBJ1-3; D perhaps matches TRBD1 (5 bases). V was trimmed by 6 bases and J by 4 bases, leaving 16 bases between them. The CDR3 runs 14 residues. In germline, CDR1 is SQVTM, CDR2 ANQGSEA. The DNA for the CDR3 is TGCAGCGTCCTTATGGGGGGTCTGGGAAACACCATATATTTT. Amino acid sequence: CSVLMGGLGNTIYF.

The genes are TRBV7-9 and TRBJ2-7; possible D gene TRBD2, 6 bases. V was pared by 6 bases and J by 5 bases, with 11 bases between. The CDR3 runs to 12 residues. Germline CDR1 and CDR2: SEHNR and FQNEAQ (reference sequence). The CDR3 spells CASSPGGDEQYF. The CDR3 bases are TGTGCCAGCAGTCCGGGCGGGGACGAGCAGTACTTC. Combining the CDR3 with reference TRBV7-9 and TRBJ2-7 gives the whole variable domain DTGVSQNPRHKITKRGQNVTFRCDPISEHNRLYWYRQTLGQGPEFLTYFQNEAQLEKSRLLSDRFSAERPKGSFSTLEIQRTEQGDSAMYLCASSPGGDEQYFGPGTRLTVT.

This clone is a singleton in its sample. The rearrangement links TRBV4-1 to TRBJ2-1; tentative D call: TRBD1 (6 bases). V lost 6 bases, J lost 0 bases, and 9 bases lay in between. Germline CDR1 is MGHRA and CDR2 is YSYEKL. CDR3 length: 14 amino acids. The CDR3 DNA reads TGCGCCAGCAGACACAGGGTCTCCTACAATGAGCAGTTCTTC. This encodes CASRHRVSYNEQFF.

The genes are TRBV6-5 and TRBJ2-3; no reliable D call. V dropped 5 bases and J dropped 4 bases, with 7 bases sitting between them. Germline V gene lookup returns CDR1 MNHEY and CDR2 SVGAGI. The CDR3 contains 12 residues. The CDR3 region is CASSPDSDTQYF. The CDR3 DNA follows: TGTGCCAGCAGTCCGGATTCAGATACGCAGTATTTT.

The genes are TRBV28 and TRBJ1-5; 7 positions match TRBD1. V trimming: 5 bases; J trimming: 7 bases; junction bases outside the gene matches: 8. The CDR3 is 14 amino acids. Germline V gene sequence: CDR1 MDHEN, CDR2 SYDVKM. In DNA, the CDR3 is TGTGCCAGCAGTCCATCGACAGGGCTCCAGCCCCAGCATTTT. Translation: CASSPSTGLQPQHF.

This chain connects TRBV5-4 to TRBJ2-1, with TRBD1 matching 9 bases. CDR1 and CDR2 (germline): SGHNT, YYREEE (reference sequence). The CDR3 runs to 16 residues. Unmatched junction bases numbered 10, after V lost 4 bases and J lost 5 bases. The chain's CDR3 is CASSESWGQGDNEQFF. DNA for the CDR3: TGTGCCAGCAGCGAATCCTGGGGACAGGGAGACAATGAGCAGTTCTTC.

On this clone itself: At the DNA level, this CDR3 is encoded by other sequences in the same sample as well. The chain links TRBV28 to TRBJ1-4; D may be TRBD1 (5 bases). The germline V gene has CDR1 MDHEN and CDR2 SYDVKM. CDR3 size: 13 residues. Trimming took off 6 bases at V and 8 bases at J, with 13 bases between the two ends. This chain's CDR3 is CASRPTGGEKLFF. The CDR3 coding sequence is TGTGCCAGCAGACCGACCGGGGGGGAAAAACTGTTTTTT.

This chain's CDR3 is CASSDRGGAGEKLFF. For the CDR3, the DNA is TGTGCCAGCAGTGACCGAGGGGGCGCTGGTGAAAAACTGTTTTTT. The chain joins TRBV6-4 to TRBJ1-4; 7 bases align to TRBD1. Per germline, CDR1 MRHNA and CDR2 SNTAGT. The ends lost 2 bases at V and 7 bases at J; junction bases unmatched: 7. The CDR3 is 15 amino acids.

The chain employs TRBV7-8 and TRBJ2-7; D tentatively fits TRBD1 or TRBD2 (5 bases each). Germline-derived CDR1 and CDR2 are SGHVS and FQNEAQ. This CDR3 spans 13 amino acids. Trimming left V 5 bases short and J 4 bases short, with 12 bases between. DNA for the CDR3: TGTGCCAGCAGCCAAGGGACGGAGTACGAGCAGTACTTC. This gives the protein CASSQGTEYEQYF.

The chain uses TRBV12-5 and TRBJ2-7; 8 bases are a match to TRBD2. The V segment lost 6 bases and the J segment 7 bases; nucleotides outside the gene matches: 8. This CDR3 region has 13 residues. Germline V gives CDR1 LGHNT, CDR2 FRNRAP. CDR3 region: CASGAGGSGEQYF. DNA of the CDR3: TGTGCTAGTGGGGCGGGGGGATCAGGAGAGCAGTACTTC.

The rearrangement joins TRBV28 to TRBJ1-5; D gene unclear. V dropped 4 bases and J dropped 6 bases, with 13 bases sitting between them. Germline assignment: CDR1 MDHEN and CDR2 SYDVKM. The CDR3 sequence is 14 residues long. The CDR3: CASSYLRGGQPQHF. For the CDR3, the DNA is TGTGCCAGCAGTTATTTGAGAGGCGGTCAGCCCCAGCATTTT.

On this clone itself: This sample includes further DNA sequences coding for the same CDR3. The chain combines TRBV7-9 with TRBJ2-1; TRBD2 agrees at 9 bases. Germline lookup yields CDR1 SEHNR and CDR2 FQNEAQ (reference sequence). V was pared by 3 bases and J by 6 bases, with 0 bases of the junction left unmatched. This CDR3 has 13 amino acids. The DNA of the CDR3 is TGTGCCAGCAGCTTGGGACTAGCCAATGAGCAGTTCTTC. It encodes CASSLGLANEQFF.

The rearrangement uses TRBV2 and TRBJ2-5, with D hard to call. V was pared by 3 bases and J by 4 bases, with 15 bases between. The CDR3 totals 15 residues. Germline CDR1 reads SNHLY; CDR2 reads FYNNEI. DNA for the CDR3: TGTGCCAGCAGTGACCCGGTGCGCCAGAGAGAGACCCAGTACTTC. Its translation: CASSDPVRQRETQYF.

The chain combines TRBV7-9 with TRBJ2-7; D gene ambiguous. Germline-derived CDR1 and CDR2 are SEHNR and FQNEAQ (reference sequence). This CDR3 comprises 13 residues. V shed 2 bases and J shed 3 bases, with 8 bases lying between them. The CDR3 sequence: CASSLSNFYEQYF. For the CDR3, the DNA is TGTGCCAGCAGCTTAAGTAATTTCTACGAGCAGTACTTC.

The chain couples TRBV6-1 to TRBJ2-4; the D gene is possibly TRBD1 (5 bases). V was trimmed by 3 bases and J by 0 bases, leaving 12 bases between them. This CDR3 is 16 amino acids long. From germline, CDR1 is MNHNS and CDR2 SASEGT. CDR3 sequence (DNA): TGTGCCAGCAGTGATTGGACAAGCCTAGCCAAAAACATTCAGTACTTC. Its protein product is CASSDWTSLAKNIQYF.

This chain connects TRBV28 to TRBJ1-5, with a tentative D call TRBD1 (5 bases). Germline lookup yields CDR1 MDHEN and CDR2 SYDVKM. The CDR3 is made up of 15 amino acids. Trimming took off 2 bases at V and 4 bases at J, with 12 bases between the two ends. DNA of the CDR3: TGTGCCAGCAGTTTAGAGACAGCCCTAAATCAGCCCCAGCATTTT. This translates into CASSLETALNQPQHF.

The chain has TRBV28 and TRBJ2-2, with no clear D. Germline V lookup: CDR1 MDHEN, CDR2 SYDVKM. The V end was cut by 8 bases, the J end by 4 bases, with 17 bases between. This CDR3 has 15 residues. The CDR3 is CASSFEVTGTGELFF. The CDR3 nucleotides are TGTGCCAGCTCCTTCGAGGTTACGGGCACCGGGGAGCTGTTTTTT.

CDR3 sequence: CASRSLPLSSYNEQFF. CDR3 sequence (DNA): TGTGCCAGCCGTTCCCTACCCCTCTCTTCCTACAATGAGCAGTTCTTC. The gene calls are TRBV27 and TRBJ2-1; no firm D call. This CDR3 region has 16 residues. V lost 8 bases, J lost 1 base, and 18 bases lay in between. In germline, CDR1 is MNHEY, CDR2 SMNVEV (reference sequence).

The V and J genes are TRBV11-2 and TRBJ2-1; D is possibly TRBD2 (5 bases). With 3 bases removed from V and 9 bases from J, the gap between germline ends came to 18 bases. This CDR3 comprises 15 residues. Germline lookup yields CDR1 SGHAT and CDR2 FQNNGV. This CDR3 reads CASSFRAPEGSEQFF. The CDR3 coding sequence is TGTGCCAGCAGCTTCCGGGCCCCCGAGGGCAGTGAGCAGTTCTTC.

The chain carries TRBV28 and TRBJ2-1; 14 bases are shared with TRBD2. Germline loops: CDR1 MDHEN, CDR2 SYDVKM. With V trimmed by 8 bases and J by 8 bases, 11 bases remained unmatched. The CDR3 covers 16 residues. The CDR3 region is CASRGTSGSTHDEQFF. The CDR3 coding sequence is TGTGCCAGCCGTGGGACTAGCGGGAGCACCCACGATGAGCAGTTCTTC.

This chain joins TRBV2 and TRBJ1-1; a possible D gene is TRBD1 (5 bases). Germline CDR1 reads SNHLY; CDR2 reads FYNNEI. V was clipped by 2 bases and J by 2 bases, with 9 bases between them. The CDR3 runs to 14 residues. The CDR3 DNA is TGTGCCAGCAGTGAAATTACAGGTAACACTGAAGCTTTCTTT. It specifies CASSEITGNTEAFF.

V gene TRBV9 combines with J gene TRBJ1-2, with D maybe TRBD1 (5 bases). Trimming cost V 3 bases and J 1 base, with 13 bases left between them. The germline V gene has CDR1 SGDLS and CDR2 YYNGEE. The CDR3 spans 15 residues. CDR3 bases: TGTGCCAGCAGCGGGCAGGGTCTGTTTAACTATGGCTACACCTTC. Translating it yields CASSGQGLFNYGYTF.

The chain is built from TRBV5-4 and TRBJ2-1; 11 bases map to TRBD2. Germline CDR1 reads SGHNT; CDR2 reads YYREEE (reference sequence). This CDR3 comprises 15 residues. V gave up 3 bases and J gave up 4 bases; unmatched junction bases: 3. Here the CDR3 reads CASSSGLADYNEQFF. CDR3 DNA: TGTGCCAGCAGCTCGGGACTAGCGGATTACAATGAGCAGTTCTTC.